The 31 T cell receptor beta chains listed next were all sequenced from one sample in a study of T cell responses to AZD1222 COVID-19 vaccine. Clones were read by immunoSEQ multiplex PCR, and TCRdb kept only the in-frame ones, dropping some. Altogether 150,000 to 200,000 clones are present, just over 90% being singletons, with the ten largest covering about 3.5%. The sample was peripheral blood, taken 28 days after the second AZD1222 dose. The source of these receptors is an adult who received the AZD1222 COVID-19 vaccine.

J is TRBJ2-7 and V is TRBV19; 10 positions agree with TRBD2. The ends lost 1 base at V and 6 bases at J; junction bases unmatched: 6. The length of the CDR3 is 15 residues. Germline assignment: CDR1 LNHDA and CDR2 SQIVND (reference sequence). The chain's CDR3 is CASSIVLAGEGEQYF. The CDR3 coding sequence is TGTGCCAGTAGTATAGTTCTAGCGGGAGAAGGCGAGCAGTACTTC.

The chain employs TRBV4-1 and TRBJ2-3, with unresolved D. The germline V gene has CDR1 MGHRA and CDR2 YSYEKL. V lost 3 bases and J 3 bases, leaving 1 base between the germline ends. This CDR3 region has 11 residues. The CDR3 region is CASSHTDTQYF. CDR3 coding DNA: TGCGCCAGCAGCCATACAGATACGCAGTATTTT.

The V gene is TRBV29-1, the J gene TRBJ2-1; TRBD1 matches at 8 bases. In germline, CDR1 is SQVTM, CDR2 ANQGSEA. This CDR3 has 17 residues. V lost 4 bases and J lost 3; bases outside the gene matches: 14. CDR3 nucleotides: TGCAGCGTTGTAGGGGGAGCAGGGGGCGAATTCTACAATGAGCAGTTCTTC. It yields the protein CSVVGGAGGEFYNEQFF.

This chain joins TRBV6-6 and TRBJ2-1; D gene uncertain. The germline CDR1 and CDR2 sequences are MNHNY and SVGAGI (reference sequence). The V gene lost 6 bases and the J gene lost 4 bases, with 19 bases spanning the gap. This CDR3 spans 16 amino acids. The CDR3 here is CASREPPIHKYNEQFF. The CDR3 DNA follows: TGTGCCAGCAGAGAACCCCCAATACACAAATACAATGAGCAGTTCTTC.

V and J are TRBV5-1 and TRBJ2-7, with D perhaps TRBD1 or TRBD2 (5 bases each). The CDR3 totals 18 residues. V was trimmed by 1 base and J by 0 bases, leaving 20 bases between them. CDR1 and CDR2 (germline): SGHRS, YFSETQ. The CDR3 loop is CASSLLGVGTESSYEQYF. CDR3 sequence (DNA): TGCGCCAGCAGCTTGTTGGGGGTCGGGACGGAGAGCTCCTACGAGCAGTACTTC.

V and J are TRBV18 and TRBJ1-1; D not resolved. V was cut by 1 base and J by 3 bases, with 9 bases left in between. The CDR3 covers 14 residues. The germline V gene has CDR1 KGHSH and CDR2 LQKENI. CDR3 nucleotide sequence: TGTGCCAGCTCACCACTCGGCGGACACACTGAAGCTTTCTTT. It specifies CASSPLGGHTEAFF.

J is TRBJ2-7 and V is TRBV6-5, with a possible D match to TRBD1 (5 bases). The CDR3 has 16 residues. Deletions cut 2 bases from V and 3 bases from J, with 17 bases between. CDR1 is MNHEY and CDR2 is SVGAGI in the germline V gene. CDR3 DNA sequence: TGTGCCAGCAGTTACCCGGCAGGGCCCAACTTCTACGAGCAGTACTTC. This codes for CASSYPAGPNFYEQYF.

The chain couples TRBV5-1 to TRBJ2-2; 10 positions agree with TRBD1. Germline assignment: CDR1 SGHRS and CDR2 YFSETQ. The CDR3 spans 15 residues. V shed 6 bases and J 7 bases; nucleotides not matched to a gene: 9. The CDR3 region is CASTSRDRGGGELFF. CDR3 nucleotides: TGCGCCAGCACTTCGAGGGACAGGGGTGGCGGGGAGCTGTTTTTT. Based on the CDR3 plus reference TRBV5-1 and TRBJ2-2, the full variable domain is KAGVTQTPRYLIKTRGQQVTLSCSPISGHRSVSWYQQTPGQGLQFLFEYFSETQRNKGNFPGRFSGRQFSNSRSEMNVSTLELGDSALYLCASTSRDRGGGELFFGEGSRLTVL.

This clone was recorded only once. The chain is built from TRBV29-1 and TRBJ2-7, with D unclear. Trimming pared 7 bases from V and 2 bases from J, leaving 21 bases between. In germline, CDR1 is SQVTM, CDR2 ANQGSEA. The CDR3 is 15 residues long. The CDR3 spells CSAAHSKGGAYEQYF. The CDR3 DNA reads as TGCAGCGCCGCCCATTCCAAGGGTGGGGCCTACGAGCAGTACTTC.

Written as DNA, the CDR3 is TGTGCCAGCAGTTTCCCTGGGGGTAACTATGGCTACACCTTC. Its translation is CASSFPGGNYGYTF. The chain couples TRBV28 to TRBJ1-2; tentatively, D is TRBD1 (5 bases). CDR3 size: 14 residues. Germline V lookup: CDR1 MDHEN, CDR2 SYDVKM. Trimming took off 3 bases at V and 1 base at J, with 9 bases between the two ends.

The genes are TRBV30 and TRBJ2-7, with TRBD2 identical over 10 bases. The CDR3 consists of 13 residues. The ends lost 5 bases at V and 3 bases at J; junction bases unmatched: 4. Germline V gives CDR1 GTSNPN, CDR2 SVGIG (reference sequence). The CDR3 DNA is TGTGCCTGGGCTAGCGGGAGTGGCTACGAGCAGTACTTC. This translates into CAWASGSGYEQYF.

This CDR3 is CASSFNRNTEAFF. In DNA form, the CDR3 reads TGCGCCAGCAGTTTCAATAGGAACACTGAAGCTTTCTTT. The chain uses TRBV10-1 and TRBJ1-1; unclear D gene. The V and J ends lost 5 bases and 1 base respectively, with 8 bases between them. Germline CDR1 and CDR2: WNHNN and SYGVQD (reference sequence). This CDR3 is built from 13 residues.

This chain uses TRBV11-2 with TRBJ2-7; TRBD1 aligns across 8 bases. This CDR3 is 18 amino acids long. Germline assignment: CDR1 SGHAT and CDR2 FQNNGV. The trim removed 7 bases at V and 4 bases at J, leaving 21 bases unmatched. CDR3: CASNKDRDSFTIIYEQYF. The CDR3, as DNA: TGTGCCAGCAACAAGGACAGGGACTCATTTACTATCATTTACGAGCAGTACTTC.

The chain links TRBV2 to TRBJ2-6, with 8 bases aligning to TRBD1. Germline CDR1 and CDR2: SNHLY and FYNNEI. This CDR3 spans 15 amino acids. V shed 10 bases, J shed 0 bases, and the junction held 5 bases outside the gene matches. The chain's CDR3 is CANRQGRSGANVLTF. The CDR3 DNA follows: TGTGCCAACCGACAGGGGCGCTCTGGGGCCAACGTCCTGACTTTC.

The genes are TRBV18 and TRBJ2-7, with D perhaps matching TRBD1 (5 bases). The CDR3 contains 15 residues. Germline CDR1 KGHSH, CDR2 LQKENI. Trimming cost V 0 bases and J 5 bases, with 14 bases left between them. CDR3 DNA: TGTGCCAGCTCACCACCGGCAGGGTCATTCCACGAGCAGTACTTC. Translation: CASSPPAGSFHEQYF.

The CDR3 DNA reads TGTGCCAGCAGTTTGGGTAGCGGGAGGAGCTATGAGCAGTTCTTC. Translated, it gives CASSLGSGRSYEQFF. The V and J genes are TRBV27 and TRBJ2-1, with 10 positions matching TRBD2. Trimming at V came to 3 bases and at J to 8 bases, leaving 7 bases not matched to a gene. This CDR3 has 15 residues. Germline lookup yields CDR1 MNHEY and CDR2 SMNVEV (reference sequence).

The chain employs TRBV30 and TRBJ2-7; D might be TRBD1 or TRBD2, each matching 6 bases. Germline CDR1 reads GTSNPN; CDR2 reads SVGIG (reference sequence). V was trimmed by 2 bases and J by 6 bases, leaving 8 bases between them. CDR3 size: 11 residues. The DNA for the CDR3 is TGTGCCTGGAGTAGGGGGGCCGAGCAGTACTTC. Amino acid sequence: CAWSRGAEQYF.

CDR3 loop: CATSRMRLGINNEQFF. CDR3 in DNA: TGTGCCACCAGCAGAATGAGACTAGGGATCAACAATGAGCAGTTCTTC. This rearrangement joins TRBV15 to TRBJ2-1, with D maybe TRBD2 (6 bases). V shed 2 bases and J shed 5 bases, with 16 bases lying between them. The CDR3 loop spans 16 amino acids. Germline values: CDR1 LNHNV, CDR2 YYDKDF (reference sequence).

The J gene is TRBJ2-3, the V gene TRBV9; D is tentatively TRBD1 or TRBD2 (7 bases each). This CDR3 has 17 amino acids. Trimming cost V 0 bases and J 4 bases, with 18 bases left between them. Germline assignment: CDR1 SGDLS and CDR2 YYNGEE. The CDR3 sequence is CASSVEAGQGVPDTQYF. DNA of the CDR3: TGTGCCAGCAGCGTAGAAGCGGGGCAGGGGGTTCCAGATACGCAGTATTTT.

The chain carries TRBV10-3 and TRBJ2-1; 7 nucleotides agree with TRBD2. Per the germline V gene, CDR1 is ENHRY and CDR2 is SYGVKD. V lost 4 bases, J lost 7 bases, and 4 bases stayed unmatched. The CDR3 runs 13 residues. This chain's CDR3 is CAISVSGGNEQFF. Here the CDR3 DNA reads TGTGCCATCAGTGTTTCCGGGGGGAATGAGCAGTTCTTC.

Comment on this clone: This specimen includes other DNA sequences encoding the same CDR3. The J gene is TRBJ1-1, the V gene TRBV5-1; TRBD1 is a possible D gene (5 bases). CDR1 and CDR2 (germline): SGHRS, YFSETQ. V lost 2 bases and J lost 4, with 9 bases in between. CDR3 length equals 13 residues. Here the CDR3 reads CASSFTGGTEAFF. CDR3 sequence (DNA): TGCGCCAGCAGCTTCACGGGGGGCACTGAAGCTTTCTTT.

This chain links TRBV7-3 with TRBJ2-2; no reliable D call. V dropped 0 bases and J dropped 4 bases, with 9 bases sitting between them. Germline CDR1 SGHTA, CDR2 FQGTGA. The CDR3 length is 15 residues. The chain's CDR3 is CASSLTGYGTGELFF. The CDR3 nucleotides read TGTGCCAGCAGCTTAACGGGATATGGCACCGGGGAGCTGTTTTTT.

The chain has TRBV18 and TRBJ2-2; 10 nucleotides agree with TRBD2. CDR3 length: 16 amino acids. Germline V lookup: CDR1 KGHSH, CDR2 LQKENI. The V and J ends lost 3 bases and 5 bases, in that order; junction bases with no gene match: 6. The CDR3 region is CASSPILAGVTGELFF. CDR3 nucleotide sequence: TGTGCCAGCTCACCCATTCTAGCGGGAGTAACCGGGGAGCTGTTTTTT.

The CDR3 here is CASSYFRNTEAFF. CDR3 bases: TGTGCCAGCAGTTACTTCCGGAACACTGAAGCTTTCTTT. The chain couples TRBV6-2 or TRBV6-3 to TRBJ1-1, with D uncertain. The CDR3 is 13 residues long. Germline loops: CDR1 MNHEY, CDR2 SVGEGT. Trimming stripped 1 base from V and 1 base from J, with 4 bases between.

The rearrangement uses TRBV9 and TRBJ2-1, with 12 bases matching TRBD2. J lost 7 bases, V lost 4 bases, and 12 bases had no gene match. The CDR3 contains 17 residues. Germline CDR1 and CDR2: SGDLS and YYNGEE. CDR3 nucleotides: TGTGCCAGCAGCAGGACTAGCGGGACCCCTTTGGGGAATGAGCAGTTCTTC. Encoded protein: CASSRTSGTPLGNEQFF.

The chain uses TRBV11-2 and TRBJ2-7; 7 nucleotides agree with TRBD1. The CDR3 totals 17 residues. Germline V CDR1 and CDR2: SGHAT, FQNNGV. J was trimmed by 3 bases and V by 4 bases; bases with no gene match: 15. The CDR3 nucleotides read TGTGCCAGCAGCTCCGTGCACCCGGACAGGAAATACTACGAGCAGTACTTC. The encoded protein is CASSSVHPDRKYYEQYF.

The chain links TRBV7-2 to TRBJ2-5; D is ambiguous. The CDR3 contains 11 residues. V was clipped by 7 bases and J by 6 bases, with 9 bases between them. CDR1 and CDR2 (germline): SGHTA, FQGNSA. The CDR3 here is CASTVRQTQYF. The CDR3 coding sequence is TGTGCCAGCACCGTAAGGCAGACCCAGTACTTC.

The J gene is TRBJ1-2, the V gene TRBV7-2; TRBD1 matches at 8 bases. Germline lookup yields CDR1 SGHTA and CDR2 FQGNSA. The CDR3 has 14 amino acids. V gave up 5 bases and J gave up 4 bases; unmatched junction bases: 6. The CDR3 loop is CASSTVTGGYGYTF. DNA of the CDR3: TGTGCCAGCAGCACGGTTACAGGGGGCTATGGCTACACCTTC. Combining the CDR3 with reference TRBV7-2 and TRBJ1-2 gives the whole variable domain GAGVSQSPSNKVTEKGKDVELRCDPISGHTALYWYRQSLGQGLEFLIYFQGNSAPDKSGLPSDRFSAERTGGSVSTLTIQRTQQEDSAVYLCASSTVTGGYGYTFGSGTRLTVV.

J is TRBJ2-1 and V is TRBV9, with TRBD2 matching 9 bases. The ends lost 2 bases at V and 12 bases at J; junction bases unmatched: 9. Germline V gene sequence: CDR1 SGDLS, CDR2 YYNGEE. This CDR3 contains 14 residues. The CDR3 region has the DNA TGTGCCAGCAGCGTCCAGGGCCTAGCGGGAATGCAGTTCTTC. This encodes CASSVQGLAGMQFF.

The chain uses TRBV25-1 and TRBJ2-4, with 7 bases that match TRBD2. The CDR3 spans 13 residues. Germline V gene lookup returns CDR1 MGHDK and CDR2 SYGVNS. Trimming took 5 bases from V and 12 from J; bases not matched to a gene: 10. CDR3 in amino acids: CASSSSGRVTQYF. Here the CDR3 DNA reads TGTGCCAGCAGTTCGTCGGGGAGGGTAACTCAGTACTTC.

CDR3 sequence: CASRLTGGGYEQFF. The CDR3 DNA follows: TGTGCCAGCAGACTCACAGGGGGCGGGTATGAGCAGTTCTTC. This rearrangement joins TRBV7-3 to TRBJ2-1; 9 bases match TRBD1. The V segment lost 6 bases and the J segment 8 bases; nucleotides outside the gene matches: 8. This CDR3 has 14 amino acids. Germline V gives CDR1 SGHTA, CDR2 FQGTGA.